The clone carrying this T cell receptor (beta chain) was seen once. Its cognate antigen is unknown. These data are taken from a study of T cells after yellow fever vaccination. The CDR3 extends over 18 amino acids. Germline CDR1 is SGHAT and CDR2 is FQDESV (reference sequence). Trimming removed 5 bases at V and 0 bases at J, with 17 bases between. From the 5' RACE reads, TCRdb called clonotypes with MiXCR, one entry per CDR3 protein. Among some 390,000 distinct CDR3 sequences listed, 6.2% were seen once. Study outcomes and limitations: A large majority of primary-vaccination clones showed up again after the booster (about 97% CD4, 75% to 90% CD8). It was a weaker secondary response, yet one that peaked faster, at day 5 versus 15.

This clonotype was obtained from a man aged 25-40 years who received the YFV17D yellow fever vaccine. The rearrangement joins TRBV11-1 to TRBJ2-6; D is unclear. Specimen: PBMCs, collected 5 days after the yellow fever booster vaccination. The CDR3 region is CASSPRLATCSGANVLTF. CDR3 bases: TGTGCCAGCAGCCCCCGGCTGGCAACTTGCTCTGGGGCCAACGTCCTGACTTTC.